This is a list of T cell receptor beta chains from one sample in a study of somatic mutations in T cells in chronic GVHD. Sequencing used immunoSEQ multiplex PCR; TCRdb keeps in-frame clones, though not all of them. The table has approximately 720 clones, approximately 82% seen once. The specimen sequenced was Vbeta20-positive CD4+ T cells from blood. These receptors were collected from a male patient in his forties or fifties with chronic graft-versus-host disease. Some T cells may possibly be graft donor cells. Each CDR3 is given with its conserved first and last residue. D genes are given only for firm matches. The size of a clone is reported for some rows only, either as once, few or many, or as a class for expanded clones.

j_call	d_call	v_call	clone_size	cdr3_aa	cdr3_nt
TRBJ2-6	TRBD1	TRBV5-1	once	CASSFKTGTGPPSGANVLTF	TGCGCCAGCAGCTTCAAAACCGGGACAGGGCCACCCTCTGGGGCCAACGTCCTGACTTTC
TRBJ2-1	TRBD2	TRBV5-1	.	CASSLVAGGGTYNEQFF	TGCGCCAGCAGCTTGGTAGCGGGGGGTGGCACCTACAATGAGCAGTTCTTC
TRBJ1-1	.	TRBV30	once	CAWSIAGTQTFF	TGTGCCTGGAGTATAGCAGGGACTCAAACTTTCTTT
TRBJ1-2	TRBD1	TRBV5-1	.	CASSPHRTGRDPNYGYTF	TGCGCCAGCAGCCCGCACCGGACAGGGCGAGACCCTAACTATGGCTACACCTTC
TRBJ2-7	.	TRBV5-1	.	CASSLGLGLEQYF	TGCGCCAGCAGCCTCGGTTTGGGGCTCGAGCAGTACTTC
TRBJ2-3	.	TRBV5-1	.	CASSLSPSATGTDTQYF	TGCGCCAGCAGCTTGTCGCCTTCTGCGACAGGCACAGATACGCAGTATTTT
TRBJ2-1	.	TRBV30	.	CAWSKRWNEQFF	TGTGCCTGGAGTAAGCGGTGGAATGAGCAGTTCTTC
TRBJ2-7	TRBD1	TRBV7-2	.	CASSSSGQGIEQYF	TGTGCCAGCAGCTCATCGGGACAGGGAATCGAGCAGTACTTC
TRBJ2-5	.	TRBV7-9	.	CASSFRQGQGQETQYF	TGTGCCAGCAGCTTTCGGCAGGGGCAAGGCCAAGAGACCCAGTACTTC
TRBJ2-5	TRBD1	TRBV5-1	.	CASSLGTGQIQETQYF	TGCGCCAGCAGCTTGGGAACGGGACAGATACAAGAGACCCAGTACTTC
TRBJ2-7	TRBD1	TRBV30	.	CAGRTGGDEQYF	TGTGCCGGACGGACAGGGGGCGACGAGCAGTACTTC
TRBJ2-1	TRBD1	TRBV30	.	CAWSRDSYNEQFF	TGTGCCTGGAGTCGGGACAGTTACAATGAGCAGTTCTTC
TRBJ1-5	TRBD1	TRBV30	.	CAWRRDSSNQPQHF	TGTGCCTGGAGGAGGGACAGTTCCAATCAGCCCCAGCATTTT
TRBJ2-7	TRBD2	TRBV5-1	.	CASSPGRGEGYEQYF	TGCGCCAGCAGCCCAGGGCGCGGGGAGGGTTACGAGCAGTACTTC
TRBJ2-3	TRBD2	TRBV30	.	CAWSPISGGTDTQYF	TGTGCCTGGAGTCCCATTAGCGGGGGGACAGATACGCAGTATTTT
TRBJ1-3	TRBD1	TRBV30	.	CAWSEGAQGNTIYF	TGTGCCTGGTCCGAGGGGGCGCAGGGAAACACCATATATTTT
TRBJ1-6	TRBD1	TRBV30	.	CAWSVGGSGNSPLHF	TGTGCCTGGAGTGTAGGGGGCTCTGGGAATTCACCCCTCCACTTT
TRBJ1-1	.	TRBV2	.	CASTIEESTEAFF	TGTGCCAGCACGATAGAAGAAAGTACTGAAGCTTTCTTT
TRBJ2-7	.	TRBV5-1	.	CASSSQTGYEQYF	TGCGCCAGCAGCTCCCAAACAGGCTACGAGCAGTACTTC
TRBJ1-2	TRBD1	TRBV30	.	CAWSEDRGPRGYTF	TGTGCCTGGAGTGAAGACAGGGGGCCGCGAGGCTACACCTTC
TRBJ1-5	.	TRBV21-1	.	CASRGPFRDRGRYSNQPQHF	TGTGCCAGCAGAGGCCCCTTCCGGGACAGGGGCCGATATAGCAATCAGCCCCAGCATTTT
TRBJ2-1	TRBD2	TRBV5-1	once	CASSLDWRGGLNEQFF	TGCGCCAGCAGCTTGGACTGGCGGGGGGGCCTAAATGAGCAGTTCTTC
TRBJ2-5	.	TRBV30	.	CAWSVRAGYRETQYF	TGTGCCTGGAGTGTAAGGGCAGGGTATCGGGAGACCCAGTACTTC
TRBJ2-7	TRBD2	TRBV5-1	once	CASSPGTSGRAIPYEQYF	TGCGCCAGCAGCCCCGGGACTAGCGGGAGGGCCATTCCCTACGAGCAGTACTTC
TRBJ1-6	.	TRBV30	.	CAWIEADFNSPLHF	TGTGCCTGGATAGAGGCCGACTTCAATTCACCCCTCCACTTT
TRBJ1-3	TRBD1	TRBV19	.	CASSILQGANAGNTIYF	TGTGCCAGTAGTATACTTCAGGGGGCGAATGCTGGAAACACCATATATTTT
TRBJ1-4	.	TRBV30	.	CASGPNEKLFF	TGTGCCTCGGGTCCTAATGAAAAACTGTTTTTT
TRBJ2-1	TRBD2	TRBV30	.	CAWVASGLYNEQFF	TGTGCCTGGGTTGCTAGCGGGTTATACAATGAGCAGTTCTTC
TRBJ1-1	TRBD1	TRBV5-1	.	CASSFTLQGAEAFF	TGCGCCAGCAGCTTTACCCTGCAGGGGGCTGAAGCTTTCTTT
TRBJ2-2	TRBD2	TRBV5-1	.	CASSSPRTSNTGELFF	TGCGCCAGCAGCTCTCCCCGGACTAGCAACACCGGGGAGCTGTTTTTT
TRBJ2-3	.	TRBV5-6	.	CASSLAGGGPTDTQYF	TGTGCCAGCAGCTTGGCCGGCGGAGGGCCGACAGATACGCAGTATTTT
TRBJ2-3	TRBD1	TRBV5-1	once	CASSPGTGGTDTQYF	TGCGCCAGCAGCCCAGGGACAGGGGGCACAGATACGCAGTATTTT
TRBJ2-1	.	TRBV5-1	.	CASSSGKGVSSSSYNEQFF	TGCGCCAGCAGCTCAGGAAAGGGGGTGAGTTCCAGCTCCTACAATGAGCAGTTCTTC
TRBJ2-3	TRBD2	TRBV30	few	CAWSVGGGANTQYF	TGTGCCTGGAGTGTGGGCGGGGGGGCGAATACGCAGTATTTT
TRBJ1-1	.	TRBV30	.	CAWTPVDTEAFF	TGTGCCTGGACCCCGGTTGACACTGAAGCTTTCTTT
TRBJ1-2	.	TRBV5-1	.	CASSGGGSTSNYGYTF	TGCGCCAGCAGCGGGGGAGGGAGCACCTCTAACTATGGCTACACCTTC
TRBJ1-6	.	TRBV30	.	CAWSPPGSPLHF	TGTGCCTGGAGCCCCCCGGGTTCACCCCTCCACTTT
TRBJ1-5	.	TRBV30	.	CAWSPGYVSNQPQHF	TGTGCCTGGAGTCCGGGGTATGTAAGCAATCAGCCCCAGCATTTT
TRBJ1-2	.	TRBV30	.	CAWARRTVANYGYTF	TGTGCCTGGGCCCGCCGGACAGTTGCTAACTATGGCTACACCTTC
TRBJ1-5	.	TRBV30	.	CAWSKKMGGQSNQPQHF	TGTGCCTGGAGTAAGAAAATGGGCGGACAGTCGAATCAGCCCCAGCATTTT
TRBJ1-1	TRBD1	TRBV30	.	CAWSAYRGAEAFF	TGTGCCTGGAGTGCTTACAGGGGGGCTGAAGCTTTCTTT
TRBJ1-4	.	TRBV30	.	CAWSSPANEKLFF	TGTGCCTGGAGTTCGCCAGCTAATGAAAAACTGTTTTTT
TRBJ1-5	.	TRBV30	.	CAWSGGVRDSNQPQHF	TGTGCCTGGAGTGGGGGGGTTAGGGATAGCAATCAGCCCCAGCATTTT
TRBJ1-1	.	TRBV30	.	CAWSRQKNTEAFF	TGTGCCTGGAGTCGACAGAAGAACACTGAAGCTTTCTTT
TRBJ1-4	.	TRBV30	.	CAWSVERVPRGEKLFF	TGTGCCTGGAGTGTAGAGAGGGTCCCGCGCGGTGAAAAACTGTTTTTT
TRBJ2-1	TRBD2	TRBV30	.	CAWSLGLAGSYNEQFF	TGTGCCTGGAGTTTAGGACTAGCGGGGTCCTACAATGAGCAGTTCTTC
TRBJ2-2	TRBD2	TRBV5-1	.	CASSLAWASGNTGELFF	TGCGCCAGCAGCTTGGCCTGGGCTAGCGGGAACACCGGGGAGCTGTTTTTT
TRBJ2-1	.	TRBV5-4	.	CASSQLDSYNEQFF	TGTGCCAGCAGCCAGTTGGACAGCTACAATGAGCAGTTCTTC
TRBJ1-4	.	TRBV5-6	.	CASSLGDTDEKLFF	TGTGCCAGTAGCTTGGGGGACACGGATGAAAAACTGTTTTTT
TRBJ1-1	.	TRBV30	.	CAWTPGPGTEAFF	TGTGCCTGGACCCCAGGGCCTGGGACTGAAGCTTTCTTT
TRBJ2-5	.	TRBV5-1	.	CASSPSAGNQETQYF	TGCGCCAGCAGTCCCTCCGCGGGGAACCAAGAGACCCAGTACTTC
TRBJ2-7	.	TRBV5-1	.	CASSSLGYEQYF	TGCGCCAGCAGCTCACTAGGGTACGAGCAGTACTTC
TRBJ1-2	.	TRBV30	.	CAWSRTVANYGYTF	TGTGCCTGGAGTCGGACAGTAGCTAACTATGGCTACACCTTC
TRBJ1-1	TRBD1	TRBV30	.	CAWGGAPRGRWEVNTEAFF	TGTGCCTGGGGGGGGGCCCCCAGGGGGCGCTGGGAGGTGAACACTGAAGCTTTCTTT
TRBJ2-3	.	TRBV30	few	CAWSVPLRGTDTQYF	TGTGCCTGGAGTGTACCTCTTCGGGGCACAGATACGCAGTATTTT
TRBJ1-6	.	TRBV30	.	CAWNLITGSNSPLHF	TGTGCCTGGAATCTAATCACAGGGAGTAATTCACCCCTCCACTTT